This entry lists 19 T cell receptor beta chains sequenced from one sample in a study of T-cell reconstitution after alpha-beta-depleted transplantation in children. Unique molecular identifiers were used in preparing the TCRbeta library. TCRdb processed the PCR reads anew with MiXCR; each CDR3 protein has one entry. The profile shows a few hundred thousand distinct CDR3 sequences, roughly a quarter of them singletons. The sequencing here drew on PBMCs, mostly from graft donor cells, taken 360 days after TCRalphabeta/CD19-depleted stem cell transplant. These receptors all stem from a female patient aged 2-15 years who had a stem cell transplant for congenital amegakaryocytic thrombocytopenia, so the T cells may come from the graft donor.

This clonotype was detected ten times or more. The chain carries TRBV19 and TRBJ2-2; the D is unclear. The CDR3 extends over 15 amino acids. Trimming removed 6 bases at V and 3 bases at J, with 14 bases between. Germline CDR1 LNHDA, CDR2 SQIVND (reference sequence). The CDR3 spells CASRPLDRDTGELFF. The CDR3 bases are TGTGCCAGTAGGCCCCTTGATCGGGACACCGGGGAGCTGTTTTTT.

This clonotype has a handful of counts. The chain has TRBV4-1 and TRBJ2-7; TRBD1 matches 8 bases. The CDR3 extends over 15 amino acids. After removal of 5 bases from V and 4 bases from J, the junction contained 10 bases not matched to a gene. The germline V gene has CDR1 MGHRA and CDR2 YSYEKL. The CDR3 nucleotides read TGCGCCAGCAGCACAGGGACAGGTGGCTTTTACGAGCAGTACTTC. It is translated as CASSTGTGGFYEQYF.

The V call is TRBV5-1, the J call TRBJ1-4; D is unclear. This CDR3 comprises 10 residues. Germline CDR1 SGHRS, CDR2 YFSETQ. V was pared by 4 bases and J by 7 bases, with 2 bases between. The CDR3 DNA follows: TGCGCCAGCAGCGGTGAAAAACTGTTTTTT. Translation: CASSGEKLFF.

A few counts support this clonotype. The chain joins TRBV4-2 to TRBJ2-5; D is ambiguous. The V gene lost 0 bases and the J gene lost 5 bases, with 13 bases spanning the gap. This CDR3 has 15 residues. Per germline, CDR1 LGHNA and CDR2 YNFKEQ. The CDR3 region has the DNA TGTGCCAGCAGCCAAGACGGATACCTCGGGGAGACCCAGTACTTC. It codes for CASSQDGYLGETQYF.

This chain joins TRBV28 and TRBJ2-7; D may be TRBD1 or TRBD2 (5 bases each). Trimming took 2 bases from V and 3 from J, leaving 8 bases between them. CDR3 size: 13 residues. CDR1 and CDR2 (germline): MDHEN, SYDVKM. CDR3 in amino acids: CASSLEGIYEQYF. For the CDR3, the DNA is TGTGCCAGCAGTTTAGAGGGGATCTACGAGCAGTACTTC.

The sample holds many counts of this clonotype. The rearrangement joins TRBV7-2 to TRBJ2-7; D not certain. Trimming stripped 5 bases from V and 0 bases from J, with 11 bases between. Germline V gene lookup returns CDR1 SGHTA and CDR2 FQGNSA. The length of the CDR3 is 14 residues. In DNA form, the CDR3 reads TGTGCCAGCAGCCTCCTAGGTAGCTCCTACGAGCAGTACTTC. Protein: CASSLLGSSYEQYF.

The rearrangement joins TRBV7-9 to TRBJ2-7, with D possibly TRBD2 on 5 matching bases. Looked up from germline, CDR1 is SEHNR and CDR2 is FQNEAQ (reference sequence). Trimming cost V 4 bases and J 2 bases, with 15 bases left between them. The length of the CDR3 is 15 residues. CDR3 loop: CASSSNLFGTYEQYF. In DNA, the CDR3 is TGTGCCAGCAGCTCAAACCTGTTCGGGACCTACGAGCAGTACTTC.

The chain couples TRBV7-8 to TRBJ2-2; D is unresolved. Germline V gene data show CDR1 as SGHVS and CDR2 as FQNEAQ. The CDR3 covers 13 residues. Trimming left V 1 base short and J 7 bases short, with 7 bases between. CDR3 DNA sequence: TGTGCCAGCAGCTTAGGCGTTCTCGGGGAGCTGTTTTTT. Translating gives CASSLGVLGELFF.

This clonotype was counted many times. This sequence joins TRBV4-3 and TRBJ1-1; D unclear. The CDR3 covers 15 residues. The V end was cut by 0 bases, the J end by 5 bases, with 13 bases between. Germline CDR1 LGHNA, CDR2 YSLEER. CDR3 in DNA: TGCGCCAGCAGCCAAGATGTAGGAGTTCAGACTGAAGCTTTCTTT. Residues: CASSQDVGVQTEAFF.

The chain couples TRBV27 to TRBJ2-1, with D possibly being TRBD1 (5 bases). The V and J ends lost 5 bases and 9 bases respectively, with 14 bases between them. Germline CDR1 is MNHEY and CDR2 is SMNVEV (reference sequence). This CDR3 has 13 amino acids. The CDR3 sequence: CASSNRLLSEQFF. The CDR3 DNA reads as TGTGCCAGCAGTAACAGGCTACTTAGTGAGCAGTTCTTC.

The genes are TRBV6-2 or TRBV6-3 and TRBJ2-2; D possibly uses TRBD1 or TRBD2 (6 bases each). Trimming stripped 4 bases from V and 7 bases from J, with 19 bases between. CDR3 length equals 16 residues. Looked up from germline, CDR1 is MNHEY and CDR2 is SVGEGT. The CDR3, as DNA: TGTGCCAGCAGTTCCGACAACCTCGGGGGCTTCGGGGAGCTGTTTTTT. It codes for CASSSDNLGGFGELFF.

V is TRBV20-1 and J is TRBJ1-4, with 8 bases matching TRBD1. The length of the CDR3 is 14 residues. Unmatched junction bases numbered 3, after V lost 1 base and J lost 5 bases. The germline gives CDR1 DFQATT, CDR2 SNEGSKA (reference sequence). CDR3 amino acids: CSARGRGRNEKLFF. The DNA for the CDR3 is TGCAGTGCTAGAGGCAGGGGGCGCAATGAAAAACTGTTTTTT.

This clonotype has just one count. The CDR3 spells CDEEGTLAKNIQYF. The CDR3 bases are TGTGATGAGGAGGGAACCCTAGCCAAAAACATTCAGTACTTC. The chain is built from TRBV9 and TRBJ2-4, with D tentatively TRBD2 (6 bases). The CDR3 is 14 amino acids. Germline V gives CDR1 SGDLS, CDR2 YYNGEE.

The chain has TRBV7-9 and TRBJ2-1, with 8 bases that match TRBD1. Per the germline V gene, CDR1 is SEHNR and CDR2 is FQNEAQ (reference sequence). The CDR3 consists of 13 residues. With V trimmed by 4 bases and J by 6 bases, 2 bases remained unmatched. The CDR3 DNA reads as TGTGCCAGCAGCTACGACAGGGGCAATGAGCAGTTCTTC. Translation: CASSYDRGNEQFF.

This clonotype has ten or more counts. The CDR3 is CASSFRVAEGTQYF. CDR3 in DNA: TGTGCCAGCAGCTTTAGGGTGGCGGAGGGGACCCAGTACTTC. The V call is TRBV7-8, the J call TRBJ2-5, with TRBD2 as a possible D gene (6 bases). Germline CDR1 is SGHVS and CDR2 is FQNEAQ. The CDR3 contains 14 residues. The V end was cut by 3 bases, the J end by 7 bases, with 15 bases between.

This clonotype was counted only a few times. This rearrangement joins TRBV4-1 to TRBJ2-7; 9 bases map to TRBD2. The CDR3 spans 14 residues. V trimming: 5 bases; J trimming: 6 bases; junction bases outside the gene matches: 8. Germline CDR1 reads MGHRA; CDR2 reads YSYEKL. CDR3 region: CASSYPGLATEQYF. The CDR3 DNA reads TGCGCCAGCAGCTACCCGGGACTAGCTACCGAGCAGTACTTC.

This clonotype was found many times. The chain couples TRBV7-2 to TRBJ2-1; no clear D gene. Deletions cut 8 bases from V and 0 bases from J, with 17 bases between. This CDR3 contains 16 residues. CDR1 and CDR2 (germline): SGHTA, FQGNSA. The DNA for the CDR3 is TGTGCCAGCCCATCGCGCCGGGTAAGCTCCTACAATGAGCAGTTCTTC. Translation: CASPSRRVSSYNEQFF.

This clonotype is a singleton in its sample. The chain has TRBV7-2 and TRBJ2-3; D may be TRBD1 (6 bases). Germline lookup yields CDR1 SGHTA and CDR2 FQGNSA. The CDR3 spans 13 residues. V lost 4 bases and J 2 bases, leaving 7 bases between the germline ends. The CDR3 region has the DNA TGTGCCAGCAGCTACAGGGACACAGATACGCAGTATTTT. It encodes CASSYRDTDTQYF.

Concerning this clonotype itself: This sequence may be a read error, since a much larger clone differs from it by one base. The chain is built from TRBV5-5 and TRBJ2-2; D possibly corresponds to TRBD2 (6 bases). Germline assignment: CDR1 SGHKS and CDR2 YYEKEE (reference sequence). The CDR3 extends over 16 amino acids. The CDR3 DNA follows: TGTACCAGCAGCGGCCGACTAGTGGCGGACACCGGGGAGCTGTTTTTT. Encoded protein: CTSSGRLVADTGELFF.